These 9 T cell receptor beta chains were all obtained from the same sample, sequenced in a study of blood T cell repertoires in COVID-19. TCRdb's table, derived via immunoSEQ multiplex PCR, lists solely in-frame clones and lacks some. The profile covers around 700,000 clones, with 80% to 90% appearing a single time and 0.2% to 0.3% taken by the ten largest. The sequenced sample was peripheral blood. The receptors were gathered from a young woman with acute or convalescent COVID-19.

The rearrangement uses TRBV24-1 and TRBJ2-3, with TRBD1 as a possible D gene (6 bases). From germline, CDR1 is KGHDR and CDR2 SFDVKD. The CDR3 extends over 14 amino acids. The V and J ends lost 6 bases and 0 bases respectively, with 9 bases between them. CDR3 residues: CATSLGHSTDTQYF. The CDR3 region has the DNA TGTGCCACCAGTCTGGGACACAGCACAGATACGCAGTATTTT.

The chain is built from TRBV11-2 and TRBJ2-7; maybe TRBD1 (6 bases). CDR3 length: 15 residues. Germline loops: CDR1 SGHAT, CDR2 FQNNGV. V lost 4 bases and J 3 bases, leaving 16 bases between the germline ends. The CDR3 nucleotides read TGTGCCAGCAGCTCTCCAAGGACAGTTCACTACGAGCAGTACTTC. Protein product: CASSSPRTVHYEQYF.

The chain employs TRBV4-2 and TRBJ1-5; D perhaps matches TRBD1 (5 bases). The CDR3 contains 13 residues. The V and J ends lost 0 bases and 6 bases respectively, with 6 bases between them. Germline CDR1 and CDR2: LGHNA and YNFKEQ. CDR3 DNA: TGTGCCAGCAGCCAAGATAGGGGTCAGCCCCAGCATTTT. This translates into CASSQDRGQPQHF.

The chain uses TRBV5-8 and TRBJ1-1; 11 bases match TRBD1. The length of the CDR3 is 17 residues. Trimming removed 4 bases from V and 1 base from J; junction bases left unmatched: 9. Per germline, CDR1 SGHTS and CDR2 YDEGEE. CDR3 loop: CASSTRTGGNGNTEAFF. The CDR3 DNA sequence: TGTGCCAGCAGCACCAGGACAGGGGGCAATGGGAACACTGAAGCTTTCTTT.

This chain connects TRBV6-6 to TRBJ1-5; possibly TRBD1 for D (6 bases). V was pared by 2 bases and J by 4 bases, with 9 bases between. The CDR3 loop spans 14 amino acids. CDR1 is MNHNY and CDR2 is SVGAGI in the germline V gene (reference sequence). The CDR3 spells CASSYEGGNQPQHF. The CDR3 nucleotides read TGTGCCAGCAGTTACGAGGGGGGGAATCAGCCCCAGCATTTT.

This chain links TRBV30 with TRBJ1-4, with D possibly matching TRBD1 (5 bases). This CDR3 spans 13 amino acids. The V end lost 2 bases, the J end lost 5 bases, and 9 bases lay between the germline ends. Germline V gene lookup returns CDR1 GTSNPN and CDR2 SVGIG (reference sequence). CDR3: CAWSKGRNEKLFF. In DNA, the CDR3 is TGTGCCTGGAGTAAGGGGAGGAATGAAAAACTGTTTTTT.

V gene TRBV7-6 combines with J gene TRBJ2-7; 9 bases line up with TRBD1. Trimming took 5 bases from V and 0 from J; bases not matched to a gene: 11. Germline V gives CDR1 SGHVS, CDR2 FNYEAQ. CDR3 length: 17 amino acids. The CDR3 DNA is TGTGCCAGCAGCCCGACCGGGACAGGGTTCGCCTCCTACGAGCAGTACTTC. Translated: CASSPTGTGFASYEQYF.

This clone is a singleton in its sample. The chain employs TRBV5-6 and TRBJ1-4, with D uncertain. The CDR3 sequence is 11 residues long. Per germline, CDR1 SGHDT and CDR2 YYEEEE. V was pared by 2 bases and J by 7 bases, with 3 bases between. Written as DNA, the CDR3 is TGTGCCAGCAGCTTCCGTGAAAAACTGTTTTTT. Its protein product is CASSFREKLFF.

This chain connects TRBV6-5 to TRBJ1-2; D ambiguous. V shed 2 bases and J shed 3 bases, with 10 bases lying between them. The CDR3 runs 14 residues. CDR1 is MNHEY and CDR2 is SVGAGI in the germline V gene. The CDR3 nucleotides are TGTGCCAGCAGTTACGAGGGTCTATACTATGGCTACACCTTC. Translation: CASSYEGLYYGYTF.